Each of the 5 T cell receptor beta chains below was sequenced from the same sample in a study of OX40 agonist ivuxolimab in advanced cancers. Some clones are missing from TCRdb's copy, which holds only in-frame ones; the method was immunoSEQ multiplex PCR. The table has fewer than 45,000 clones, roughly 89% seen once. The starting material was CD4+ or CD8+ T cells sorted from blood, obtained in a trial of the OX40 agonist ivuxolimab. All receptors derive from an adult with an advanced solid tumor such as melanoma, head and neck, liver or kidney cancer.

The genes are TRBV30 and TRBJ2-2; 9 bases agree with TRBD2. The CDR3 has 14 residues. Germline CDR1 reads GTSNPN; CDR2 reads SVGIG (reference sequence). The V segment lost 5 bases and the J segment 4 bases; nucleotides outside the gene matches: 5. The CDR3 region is CAWGGGAATGELFF. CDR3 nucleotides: TGTGCCTGGGGCGGGGGGGCCGCCACCGGGGAGCTGTTTTTT.

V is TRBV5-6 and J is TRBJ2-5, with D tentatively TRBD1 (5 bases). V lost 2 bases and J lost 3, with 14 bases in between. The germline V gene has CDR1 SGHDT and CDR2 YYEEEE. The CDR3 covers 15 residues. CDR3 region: CASSFDSFKKETQYF. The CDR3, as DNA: TGTGCCAGCAGCTTTGACAGCTTCAAAAAAGAGACCCAGTACTTC. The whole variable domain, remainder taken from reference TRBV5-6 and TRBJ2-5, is DAGVTQSPTHLIKTRGQQVTLRCSPKSGHDTVSWYQQALGQGPQFIFQYYEEEERQRGNFPDRFSGHQFPNYSSELNVNALLLGDSALYLCASSFDSFKKETQYFGPGTRLLVL.

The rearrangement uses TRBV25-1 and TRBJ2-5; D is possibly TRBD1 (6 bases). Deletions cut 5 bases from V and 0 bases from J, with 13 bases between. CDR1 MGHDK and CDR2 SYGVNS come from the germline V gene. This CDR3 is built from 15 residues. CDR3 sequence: CASSPGQFNQETQYF. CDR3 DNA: TGTGCCAGCAGTCCGGGACAATTCAACCAAGAGACCCAGTACTTC.

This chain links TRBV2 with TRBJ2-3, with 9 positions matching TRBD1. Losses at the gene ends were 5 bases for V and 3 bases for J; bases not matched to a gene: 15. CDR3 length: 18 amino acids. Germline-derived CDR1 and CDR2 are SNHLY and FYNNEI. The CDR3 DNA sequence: TGTGCCAGCAGTTCAACCGTGCTACAGGGGGCTCGGACAGATACGCAGTATTTT. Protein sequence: CASSSTVLQGARTDTQYF.

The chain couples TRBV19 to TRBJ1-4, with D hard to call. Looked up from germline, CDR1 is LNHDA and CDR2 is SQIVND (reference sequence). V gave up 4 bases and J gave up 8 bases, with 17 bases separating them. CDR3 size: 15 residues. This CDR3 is CASSTWERMQEKLFF. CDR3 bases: TGTGCCAGTAGTACCTGGGAAAGGATGCAGGAAAAACTGTTTTTT.